Only one count was recorded for the clone carrying this T cell receptor (beta chain). This record comes from a study of PD-L1 blockade in urothelial cancer. About the research overall: Blood was tested 3 weeks (second dose) and 6 weeks into treatment.

The data were produced by immunoSEQ multiplex PCR, yet TCRdb's version contains in-frame clones alone and is incomplete. This sample has about 50,000 clones, with 70% to 85% found just once. The sample was PBMCs, taken around atezolizumab (anti-PD-L1) treatment. The clonotype was recovered from a man between 65 and 85 years old with urothelial cancer.

The CDR3 region is CASSQHVTGDYGYTF. The CDR3 DNA reads TGCGCCAGCAGCCAGCACGTCACTGGAGACTATGGCTACACCTTC. This chain connects TRBV4-3 to TRBJ1-2; D is uncertain. The germline V gene has CDR1 LGHNA and CDR2 YSLEER. The CDR3 sequence is 15 residues long. Trimming left V 3 bases short and J 3 bases short, with 14 bases between.